These T cell receptor beta chains were read from a single sample in a study of T cell responses to AZD1222 COVID-19 vaccine. Repertoires were generated with immunoSEQ multiplex PCR, while TCRdb's copy carries only in-frame clones and drops some. The sample shows around 160,000 clones, 90% to 95% of them seen only once. The specimen was peripheral blood, collected on day 0 of MenACWY control vaccination. Receptors were obtained from an adult in good health. Both conserved end residues are part of each CDR3. The order of the fields is clone size, V gene, J gene, D gene, CDR3 protein, CDR3 DNA. The D gene is left open where the match is weak. The listing skips clone size in some rows; elsewhere it reads once, few, many or a size class.

>-|TRBV18|TRBJ1-3|-
CASSPPRILGNTIYF
TGTGCCAGCTCACCACCTCGGATTCTCGGAAACACCATATATTTT
>once|TRBV10-1|TRBJ2-2|-
CASRENTGELFF
TGCGCCAGCAGGGAGAACACCGGGGAGCTGTTTTTT
>-|TRBV27|TRBJ2-7|TRBD2
CASSLSAGRASYEQYF
TGTGCCAGCAGTTTATCTGCGGGGAGGGCCTCCTACGAGCAGTACTTC
>-|TRBV7-2|TRBJ1-1|-
CASSLAAGYTEAFF
TGTGCCAGCAGCTTAGCGGCAGGGTACACTGAAGCTTTCTTT
>once|TRBV19|TRBJ2-1|-
CASNDGFYNEQFF
TGTGCCAGTAATGATGGCTTCTACAATGAGCAGTTCTTC
>-|TRBV11-1|TRBJ1-6|TRBD1
CASSFGQGSSPLHF
TGTGCCAGCAGCTTCGGACAGGGAAGTTCACCCCTCCACTTT
>once|TRBV11-2|TRBJ2-2|-
CASSTTPGRRRTGELFF
TGTGCCAGCAGCACCACCCCGGGACGGAGAAGGACCGGGGAGCTGTTTTTT
>once|TRBV7-8|TRBJ2-5|TRBD1
CASSWTGQETQYF
TGTGCCAGCAGCTGGACAGGGCAAGAGACCCAGTACTTC
>-|TRBV10-1|TRBJ1-1|TRBD1
CASSPGQGFPNTEAFF
TGCGCCAGCAGTCCGGGACAGGGGTTTCCGAACACTGAAGCTTTCTTT
>-|TRBV5-1|TRBJ1-2|-
CASSFTQYGYTF
TGCGCCAGCAGCTTCACACAATATGGCTACACCTTC
>-|TRBV27|TRBJ2-7|TRBD1
CASSLTPPTGFQVSSSYEQYF
TGTGCCAGCAGTTTAACCCCTCCGACAGGGTTCCAAGTGTCGAGCTCCTACGAGCAGTACTTC
>-|TRBV29-1|TRBJ1-1|-
CSGLNTEAFF
TGCAGCGGACTTAACACTGAAGCTTTCTTT
>-|TRBV10-3|TRBJ1-6|-
CAISVQGINSPLHF
TGTGCCATCAGTGTACAGGGCATAAATTCACCCCTCCACTTT
>-|TRBV24-1|TRBJ1-1|-
CATSDLQGNTEAFF
TGTGCCACCAGTGATTTGCAGGGGAACACTGAAGCTTTCTTT
>few|TRBV5-4|TRBJ1-2|-
CASKEQGANYGYTF
TGTGCCAGCAAGGAGCAGGGTGCTAACTATGGCTACACCTTC
>-|TRBV7-2|TRBJ2-7|-
CASSMGPSSYEQYF
TGTGCCAGCAGCATGGGCCCGAGCTCCTACGAGCAGTACTTC
>-|TRBV3-1/TRBV3-2|TRBJ1-1|-
CASSQAAGLNTEAFF
TGTGCCAGCAGCCAAGCCGCAGGGTTGAACACTGAAGCTTTCTTT
>-|TRBV6-6|TRBJ1-1|TRBD1
CASSNGQGNTEAFF
TGTGCCAGCAGTAACGGACAGGGGAACACTGAAGCTTTCTTT
>-|TRBV4-2|TRBJ1-1|-
CASSQDVGGVTEAFF
TGTGCCAGCAGCCAAGATGTGGGGGGCGTCACTGAAGCTTTCTTT
>-|TRBV12-3/TRBV12-4|TRBJ2-7|TRBD1
CASGTAIEQYF
TGTGCCTCCGGGACAGCGATCGAGCAGTACTTC
>-|TRBV19|TRBJ1-2|TRBD1
CASSISGTGARDGYTF
TGTGCCAGTAGTATATCCGGGACAGGGGCGAGAGATGGCTACACCTTC
>-|TRBV27|TRBJ2-2|-
CASREIQTNTGELFF
TGTGCCAGCAGGGAAATACAAACGAACACCGGGGAGCTGTTTTTT
>-|TRBV11-3|TRBJ2-5|-
CASSLMGHGETQYF
TGTGCCAGCAGCTTAATGGGACATGGAGAGACCCAGTACTTC
>-|TRBV30|TRBJ1-1|-
CAGGGWLTNTEAFF
TGTGCCGGGGGGGGTTGGCTGACGAACACTGAAGCTTTCTTT
>-|TRBV7-8|TRBJ1-5|-
CASSLGGALGNQPQHF
TGTGCCAGCAGCTTAGGGGGCGCGTTGGGCAATCAGCCCCAGCATTTT
>-|TRBV7-9|TRBJ1-1|-
CASSFGRGGAFF
TGTGCCAGCAGCTTTGGTCGGGGTGGGGCTTTCTTT
>-|TRBV9|TRBJ2-1|-
CASSASGNEQFF
TGTGCCAGCAGCGCCTCGGGGAATGAGCAGTTCTTC
>once|TRBV4-1|TRBJ2-1|TRBD2
CASSQGGGRVYNEQFF
TGCGCCAGCAGCCAAGGAGGCGGGAGGGTTTACAATGAGCAGTTCTTC
>-|TRBV4-1|TRBJ1-1|-
CASSQDETVGRNTEAFF
TGCGCCAGCAGCCAAGATGAGACCGTTGGCCGGAACACTGAAGCTTTCTTT
>-|TRBV3-1/TRBV3-2|TRBJ1-2|-
CASSPFGQGNRYTF
TGTGCCAGCAGCCCCTTCGGGCAGGGCAACCGCTACACCTTC
>-|TRBV21-1|TRBJ2-7|-
CASSLPRDRGWEQYF
TGTGCCAGCAGCCTCCCCCGGGACAGGGGGTGGGAGCAGTACTTC
>-|TRBV18|TRBJ2-6|-
CASSPGFATNVLTF
TGTGCCAGCTCACCGGGTTTTGCGACTAACGTCCTGACTTTC
>once|TRBV7-9|TRBJ1-1|-
CASSLEFRPEAFF
TGTGCCAGCAGCTTAGAGTTTCGACCTGAAGCTTTCTTT
>-|TRBV28|TRBJ1-6|-
CASSHLQGNSPLHF
TGTGCCAGCAGTCATCTCCAGGGAAATTCACCCCTCCACTTT
>-|TRBV18|TRBJ1-1|-
CASSPPVIRSVRNTEAFF
TGTGCCAGCTCACCACCGGTGATAAGGTCAGTTAGGAACACTGAAGCTTTCTTT
>once|TRBV5-5|TRBJ2-2|TRBD2
CASPRGDSGGELFF
TGTGCCAGCCCCCGGGGGGACTCGGGGGGGGAGCTGTTTTTT
>once|TRBV4-1|TRBJ2-7|TRBD2
CASSRVAGGSSYEQYF
TGCGCCAGCAGTCGAGTAGCGGGAGGGAGCTCCTACGAGCAGTACTTC
>-|TRBV18|TRBJ1-5|-
CASSPQGRGNQPQHF
TGTGCCAGCTCACCGCAGGGGAGGGGTAATCAGCCCCAGCATTTT
>-|TRBV27|TRBJ1-1|-
CASSLHQGTEAFF
TGTGCCAGCAGTTTACATCAGGGCACTGAAGCTTTCTTT
>once|TRBV7-9|TRBJ1-1|-
CASSPAGTLDTEAFF
TGTGCCAGCAGCCCCGCAGGCACCCTTGACACTGAAGCTTTCTTT
>-|TRBV12-5|TRBJ2-1|TRBD1
CASGLSRTGGRYEQFF
TGTGCTAGTGGTTTGAGCAGGACAGGGGGACGCTATGAGCAGTTCTTC
>-|TRBV9|TRBJ2-1|-
CASSGSRGSEQFF
TGTGCCAGCAGTGGCTCGAGGGGGAGTGAGCAGTTCTTC
>-|TRBV3-1/TRBV3-2|TRBJ2-5|-
CASSQDKAQTQYF
TGTGCCAGCAGCCAAGATAAAGCCCAAACCCAGTACTTC
>-|TRBV19|TRBJ2-4|-
CASSPPPQWAKNIQYF
TGTGCCAGTAGTCCGCCCCCGCAATGGGCCAAAAACATTCAGTACTTC
>-|TRBV2|TRBJ2-7|-
CASSDRRQGNHEQYF
TGTGCCAGCAGTGATAGACGTCAGGGTAACCACGAGCAGTACTTC
>-|TRBV10-1|TRBJ1-2|TRBD1
CASSGQGADGYTF
TGCGCCAGCAGTGGACAGGGGGCGGATGGCTACACCTTC
>-|TRBV19|TRBJ2-1|TRBD2
CASSMGREGNYNEQFF
TGTGCCAGTAGTATGGGACGGGAGGGTAACTACAATGAGCAGTTCTTC
>-|TRBV18|TRBJ1-1|-
CASSPPRPRAEAFF
TGTGCCAGCTCACCACCCAGGCCGAGGGCTGAAGCTTTCTTT
>-|TRBV5-1|TRBJ1-4|-
CASSGFGSNEKLFF
TGCGCCAGTAGCGGGTTCGGATCTAATGAAAAACTGTTTTTT
>few|TRBV11-2|TRBJ2-5|TRBD1
CASSTQTGTQETQYF
TGTGCCAGCAGCACCCAGACAGGGACCCAAGAGACCCAGTACTTC
>once|TRBV7-9|TRBJ2-7|-
CASSLEAGPYEQYF
TGTGCCAGCAGCTTAGAGGCAGGGCCCTACGAGCAGTACTTC
>-|TRBV5-1|TRBJ2-5|TRBD2
CASSLALGTSGARQETQYF
TGCGCCAGCAGCTTGGCCTTGGGGACTAGCGGGGCGAGACAAGAGACCCAGTACTTC
>once|TRBV5-8|TRBJ2-3|TRBD1
CASSFNRGTGGTDTQYF
TGTGCCAGCAGCTTCAATCGAGGGACAGGGGGCACAGATACGCAGTATTTT
>-|TRBV19|TRBJ1-2|-
CASSAGSPGDGYTF
TGTGCCAGTAGTGCCGGGTCCCCGGGCGATGGCTACACCTTC